This T cell receptor beta chain was sequenced during a study of T-cell reconstitution after alpha-beta-depleted transplantation in children. Germline values: CDR1 SQVTM, CDR2 ANQGSEA. The CDR3 spans 15 residues. Trimming removed 4 bases from V and 2 bases from J, with 16 bases in between. Unique molecular identifiers were incorporated when the TCRbeta library was constructed. One entry per CDR3 protein, called by TCRdb with MiXCR from the PCR reads. The sample holds roughly 350,000 distinct CDR3 sequences, about 9.3% seen once. J is TRBJ2-3 and V is TRBV29-1; D not resolved. The sequencing here drew on PBMCs from the stem cell graft donor, taken from the stem cell graft. This TCR derives from a human donor who donated a stem cell graft to a child with acute lymphoblastic leukemia. CDR3: CSVVSPDGVTDTQYF. CDR3 coding DNA: TGCAGCGTTGTGTCTCCGGACGGCGTCACAGATACGCAGTATTTT.